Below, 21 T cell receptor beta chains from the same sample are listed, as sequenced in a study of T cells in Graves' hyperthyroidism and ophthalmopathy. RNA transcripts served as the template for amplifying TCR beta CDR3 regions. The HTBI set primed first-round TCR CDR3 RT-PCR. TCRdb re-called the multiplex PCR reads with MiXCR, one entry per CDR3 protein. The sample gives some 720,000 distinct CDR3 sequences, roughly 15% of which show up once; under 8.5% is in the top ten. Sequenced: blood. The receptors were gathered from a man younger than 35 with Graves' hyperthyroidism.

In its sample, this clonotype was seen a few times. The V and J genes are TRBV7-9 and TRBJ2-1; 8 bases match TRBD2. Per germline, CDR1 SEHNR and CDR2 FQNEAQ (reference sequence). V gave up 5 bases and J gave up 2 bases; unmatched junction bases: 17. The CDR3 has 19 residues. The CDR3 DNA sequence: TGTGCCAGCAGCCCCCGGAGTAGCGGGACCGCTCAGGCCTACAATGAGCAGTTCTTC. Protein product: CASSPRSSGTAQAYNEQFF.

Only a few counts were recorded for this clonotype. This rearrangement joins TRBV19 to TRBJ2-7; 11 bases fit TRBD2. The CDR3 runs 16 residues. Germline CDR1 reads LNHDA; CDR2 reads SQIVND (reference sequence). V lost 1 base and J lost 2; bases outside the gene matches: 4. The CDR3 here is CASSIGGLAAAYEQYF. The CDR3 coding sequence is TGTGCCAGTAGTATAGGGGGACTAGCGGCCGCCTACGAGCAGTACTTC.

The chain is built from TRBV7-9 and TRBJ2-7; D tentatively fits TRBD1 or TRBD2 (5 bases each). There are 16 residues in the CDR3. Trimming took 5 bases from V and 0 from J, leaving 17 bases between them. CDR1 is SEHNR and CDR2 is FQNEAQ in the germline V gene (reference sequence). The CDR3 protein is CASSGGPEDDSYEQYF. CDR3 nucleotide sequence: TGTGCCAGCAGCGGGGGTCCAGAGGACGACTCCTACGAGCAGTACTTC.

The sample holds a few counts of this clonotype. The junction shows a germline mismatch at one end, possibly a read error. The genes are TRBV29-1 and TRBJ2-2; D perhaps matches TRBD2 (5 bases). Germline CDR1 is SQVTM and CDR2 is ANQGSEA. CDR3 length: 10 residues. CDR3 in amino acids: CSVADGKLFF. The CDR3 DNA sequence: TGCAGCGTCGCGGACGGGAAGCTGTTTTTT.

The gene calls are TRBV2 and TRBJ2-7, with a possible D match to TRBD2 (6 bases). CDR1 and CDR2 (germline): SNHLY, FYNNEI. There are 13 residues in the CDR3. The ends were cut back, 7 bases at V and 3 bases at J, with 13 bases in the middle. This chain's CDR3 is CASTAGQNYEQYF. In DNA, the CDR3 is TGTGCCAGCACCGCGGGGCAGAACTACGAGCAGTACTTC.

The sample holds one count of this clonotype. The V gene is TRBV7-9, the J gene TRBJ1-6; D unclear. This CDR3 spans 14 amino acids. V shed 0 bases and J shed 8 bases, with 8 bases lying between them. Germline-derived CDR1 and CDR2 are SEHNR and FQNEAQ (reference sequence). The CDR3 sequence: CASSLAQAYSPLHF. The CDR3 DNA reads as TGTGCCAGCAGCTTAGCTCAGGCGTATTCACCCCTCCACTTT.

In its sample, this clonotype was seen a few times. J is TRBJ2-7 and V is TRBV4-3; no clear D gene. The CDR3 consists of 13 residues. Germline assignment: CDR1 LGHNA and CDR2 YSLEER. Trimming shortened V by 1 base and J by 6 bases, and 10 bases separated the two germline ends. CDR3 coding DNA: TGCGCCAGCAGCCAAGTCTCCTATTCCGAGCAGTACTTC. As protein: CASSQVSYSEQYF.

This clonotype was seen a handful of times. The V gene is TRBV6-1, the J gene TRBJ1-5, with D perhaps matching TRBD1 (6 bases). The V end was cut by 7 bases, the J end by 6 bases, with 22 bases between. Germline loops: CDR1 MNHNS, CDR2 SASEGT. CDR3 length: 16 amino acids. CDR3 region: CASTVGRDTSIQPQHF. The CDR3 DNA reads TGTGCCAGCACTGTCGGCCGGGACACATCAATTCAGCCCCAGCATTTT.

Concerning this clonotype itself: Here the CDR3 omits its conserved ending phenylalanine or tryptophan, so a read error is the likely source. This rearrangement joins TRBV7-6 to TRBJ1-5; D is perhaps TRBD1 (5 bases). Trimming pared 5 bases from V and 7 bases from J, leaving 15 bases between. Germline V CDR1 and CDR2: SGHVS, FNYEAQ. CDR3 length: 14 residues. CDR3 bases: TGTGCCAGCAGCCTTGAACCCGGGACGCAGCCCCAGCATCTT. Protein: CASSLEPGTQPQHL.

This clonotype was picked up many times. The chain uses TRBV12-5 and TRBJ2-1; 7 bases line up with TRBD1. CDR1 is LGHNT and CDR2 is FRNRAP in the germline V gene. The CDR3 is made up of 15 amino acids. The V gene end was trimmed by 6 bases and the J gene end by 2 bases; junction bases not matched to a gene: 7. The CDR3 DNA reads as TGTGCTAGTGGCAGACAGGGTTTGACCTACAATGAGCAGTTCTTC. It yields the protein CASGRQGLTYNEQFF.

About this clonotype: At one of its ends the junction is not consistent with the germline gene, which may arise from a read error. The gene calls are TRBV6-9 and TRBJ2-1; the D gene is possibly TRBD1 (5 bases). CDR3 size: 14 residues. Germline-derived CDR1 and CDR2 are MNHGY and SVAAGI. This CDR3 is CASSYDSIYNEQSF. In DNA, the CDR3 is TGTGCCAGCAGTTACGACAGTATCTACAATGAGCAGTCCTTC.

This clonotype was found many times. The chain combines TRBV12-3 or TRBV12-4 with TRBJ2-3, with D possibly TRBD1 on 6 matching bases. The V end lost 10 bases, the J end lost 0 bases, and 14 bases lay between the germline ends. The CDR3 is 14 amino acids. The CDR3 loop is CATAEDSSTDTQYF. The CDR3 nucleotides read TGTGCCACCGCGGAGGACAGTAGCACAGATACGCAGTATTTT.

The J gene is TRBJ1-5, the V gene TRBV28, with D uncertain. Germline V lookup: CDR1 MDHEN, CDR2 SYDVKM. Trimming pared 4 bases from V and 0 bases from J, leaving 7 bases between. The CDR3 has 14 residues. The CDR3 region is CASSSVISNQPQHF. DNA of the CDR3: TGTGCCAGCAGTTCCGTCATTAGCAATCAGCCCCAGCATTTT.

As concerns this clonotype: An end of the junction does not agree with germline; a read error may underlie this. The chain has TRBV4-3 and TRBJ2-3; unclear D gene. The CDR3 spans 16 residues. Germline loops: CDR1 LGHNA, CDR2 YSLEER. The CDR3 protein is CASNFISDTGTETQYF. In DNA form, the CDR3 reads TGCGCCAGCAACTTCATCAGCGACACTGGCACAGAAACGCAGTATTTT.

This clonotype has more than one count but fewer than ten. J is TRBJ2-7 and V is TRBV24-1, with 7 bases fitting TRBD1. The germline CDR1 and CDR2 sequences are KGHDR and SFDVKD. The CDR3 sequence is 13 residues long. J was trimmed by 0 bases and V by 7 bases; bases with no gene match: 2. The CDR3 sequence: CATRQGSSYEQYF. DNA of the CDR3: TGTGCCACCAGACAGGGGAGCTCCTACGAGCAGTACTTC.

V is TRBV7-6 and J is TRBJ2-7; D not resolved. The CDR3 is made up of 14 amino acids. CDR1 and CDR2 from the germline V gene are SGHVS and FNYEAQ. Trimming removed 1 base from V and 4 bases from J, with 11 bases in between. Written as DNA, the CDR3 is TGTGCCAGCAGCTTAGTAAGGGCCGGGTACGAGCAGTACTTC. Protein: CASSLVRAGYEQYF.

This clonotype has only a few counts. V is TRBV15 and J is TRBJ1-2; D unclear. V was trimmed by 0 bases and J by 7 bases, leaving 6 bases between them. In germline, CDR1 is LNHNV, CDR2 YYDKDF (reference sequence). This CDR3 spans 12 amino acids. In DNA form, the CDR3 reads TGTGCCACCAGCAGAGATAATGGTGGCTACACCTTC. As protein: CATSRDNGGYTF.

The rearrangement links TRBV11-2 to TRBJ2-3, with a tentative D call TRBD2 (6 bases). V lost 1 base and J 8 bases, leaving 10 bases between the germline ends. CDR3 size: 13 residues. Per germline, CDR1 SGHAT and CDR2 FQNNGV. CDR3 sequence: CASSLAQGGTQYF. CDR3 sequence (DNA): TGTGCCAGCAGCTTAGCCCAGGGAGGTACGCAGTATTTT.

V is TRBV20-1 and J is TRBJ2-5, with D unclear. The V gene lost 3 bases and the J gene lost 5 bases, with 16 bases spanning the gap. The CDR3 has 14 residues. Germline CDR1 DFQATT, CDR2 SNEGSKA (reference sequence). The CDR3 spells CSASSPTVRETQYF. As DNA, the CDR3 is TGCAGTGCTAGTAGTCCGACCGTCCGGGAGACCCAGTACTTC.

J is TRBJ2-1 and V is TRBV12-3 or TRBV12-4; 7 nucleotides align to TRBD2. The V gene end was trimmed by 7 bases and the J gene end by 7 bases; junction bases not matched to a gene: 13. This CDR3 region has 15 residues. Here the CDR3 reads CASTPAGAIGNEQFF. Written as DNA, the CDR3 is TGTGCCAGCACCCCGGCGGGAGCGATAGGGAATGAGCAGTTCTTC.

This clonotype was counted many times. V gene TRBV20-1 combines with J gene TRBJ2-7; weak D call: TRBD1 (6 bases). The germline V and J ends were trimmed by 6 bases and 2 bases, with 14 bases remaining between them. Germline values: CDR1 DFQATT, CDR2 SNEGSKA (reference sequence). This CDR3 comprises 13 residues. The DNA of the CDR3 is TGCAGTGCAACAGGGTGGGAAACCTACGAGCAGTACTTC. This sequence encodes CSATGWETYEQYF.